This T cell receptor beta chain was captured by sequencing in a study of shared clonotypes between healthy human individuals. The germline V gene encodes CDR1 MNHEY and CDR2 SVGAGI. V lost 6 bases to trimming and J lost 0 bases, with 11 bases between them. This CDR3 comprises 15 residues. This clone is a singleton in its sample. Clones were read by immunoSEQ multiplex PCR, and TCRdb kept only the in-frame ones, dropping some. The sample contains about 2.4 million clones, over 85% of which appear only once. Sequenced input: naive CD4+ T cells sorted from blood. The subset: CD45RA+ positively selected. The chain has TRBV6-5 and TRBJ1-4; D not resolved. The clonotype was recovered from a man younger than 35 in good health. CDR3 sequence (DNA): TGTGCCAGCAGCCGAAGCTACTCAACTAATGAAAAACTGTTTTTT. It translates to CASSRSYSTNEKLFF.